The rows below give T cell receptor beta chains drawn from one sample of a study of T cells expressing NK-cell markers. Each CDR3 protein gets one entry in TCRdb, which reprocessed the 5' RACE reads and gives no DNA. In total, the table holds 300,000 to 450,000 distinct CDR3 sequences. Material for sequencing was blood T cells: a sorted CD56 or NKG2C T cell subset, CD4+ or CD8+ T cells, or bulk PBMC T cells (not recorded which). Every receptor here comes from a man between 18 and 69 years old in good health. CDR3s include the opening cysteine and the closing phenylalanine or tryptophan.

15	TRBV20-1	TRBJ2-7	CSARNRGTLSYEQYF
17	TRBV6-5	TRBJ2-2	CASSSRRGSQYTGELFF
16	TRBV7-3	TRBJ2-3	CASSLAGTISTDTQYF
13	TRBV11-2	TRBJ2-1	CASRPPLGNEQFF
15	TRBV20-1	TRBJ1-2	CSARVPGTTNYGYTF
14	TRBV29-1	TRBJ2-2	CSVRQGANTGELFF
18	TRBV11-2	TRBJ2-2	CASRLRLAGALITGELFF
16	TRBV20-1	TRBJ2-2	CSARGLDRSNTGELFF
15	TRBV9	TRBJ2-2	CASSVQGLADGELFF
15	TRBV20-1	TRBJ2-3	CSAQRDRSFTDTQYF